This TCR beta chain originates from a study of molecular identifiers for immune sequencing clone quantification. Study-level information: Replicates split RNA from 20,000 or 100,000 naive CD8 cells five ways, and the researchers sequenced four portions.

In its sample, this clonotype was seen many times. Its antigen is still unknown. Naive CD8 T cells were sorted as CD8+CD4-CCR7+CD45RA+. TCRdb itself ran the PCR reads through MiXCR, one entry per CDR3 protein. The data contain about half a million distinct CDR3 sequences, around a fifth of them seen just once; the ten biggest clones take up 0.7% to 0.95%. The CDR3 is 15 amino acids. V shed 2 bases and J shed 1 base, with 11 bases lying between them. Germline CDR1 is SGDLS and CDR2 is YYNGEE. General study results and limits: It was shown that clones above 20 RNA copies held over 99% of effector molecules, but under 1% in naive cells.

This clonotype was obtained from a human donor in good health. Some libraries in this study had Jurkat cell RNA spiked in. The chain has TRBV9 and TRBJ2-3; D gene unclear. The sequenced sample was naive CD8+ T cells from blood, with Jurkat cell RNA spiked in. Subset: FACS-sorted CD8+CD4-CCR7+CD45RA+ naive T cells. The CDR3 coding sequence is TGTGCCAGCAGCGTTGGTGGGCCTGGCACAGATACGCAGTATTTT. Its protein product is CASSVGGPGTDTQYF.